This TCR beta chain was retrieved from a study of T cell responses to AZD1222 COVID-19 vaccine. The V and J ends lost 0 bases and 2 bases, in that order; junction bases with no gene match: 7. This CDR3 is built from 16 residues. CDR1 SGDLS and CDR2 YYNGEE come from the germline V gene. Study conclusions and caveats: Clonal diversity may have been underestimated in mostly white British donors. Nearly half of unique spike-specific TCRs reportedly avoided B.1.351 and B.1.1.7 mutated regions.

Libraries were prepared by immunoSEQ multiplex PCR; TCRdb keeps only in-frame clonotypes and omits some of them. The sample lists roughly 170,000 clones, almost 90% seen once, with more than 0.4% in the top ten. Turning to this clone: As yet, its antigen is unknown.

The sequenced sample was peripheral blood, obtained on day 0 of AZD1222 vaccination. The sequence was collected from an adult in good health. The chain uses TRBV9 and TRBJ2-7, with 8 bases that match TRBD2. The CDR3 DNA is TGTGCCAGCAGCGTAGGTGCGGGGGGAACGGCCTACGAGCAGTACTTC. Translation: CASSVGAGGTAYEQYF.